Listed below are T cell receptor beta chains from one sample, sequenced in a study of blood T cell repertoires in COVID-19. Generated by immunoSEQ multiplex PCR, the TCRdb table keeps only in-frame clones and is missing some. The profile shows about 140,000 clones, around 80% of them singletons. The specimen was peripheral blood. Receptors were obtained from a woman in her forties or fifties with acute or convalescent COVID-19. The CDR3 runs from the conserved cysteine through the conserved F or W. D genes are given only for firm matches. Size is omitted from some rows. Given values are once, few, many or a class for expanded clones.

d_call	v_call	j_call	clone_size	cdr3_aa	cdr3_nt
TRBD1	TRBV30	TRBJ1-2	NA	CAWSGNRGRGGYTF	TGTGCCTGGAGTGGAAACAGGGGGCGCGGTGGCTACACCTTC
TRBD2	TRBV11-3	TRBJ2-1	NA	CASSPGLAGVNEQFF	TGTGCCAGCAGCCCGGGACTAGCGGGGGTTAATGAGCAGTTCTTC
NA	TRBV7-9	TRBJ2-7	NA	CASSFGLIEAYEQYF	TGTGCCAGCAGCTTCGGCCTCATAGAGGCTTACGAGCAGTACTTC
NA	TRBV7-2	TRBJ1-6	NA	CASSWGETANNSPLHF	TGTGCCAGCAGCTGGGGGGAGACAGCCAATAATTCACCCCTCCACTTT
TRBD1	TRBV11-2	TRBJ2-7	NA	CASSSPGQGLPSYEQYF	TGTGCCAGCAGCTCTCCGGGACAGGGATTACCCTCCTACGAGCAGTACTTC
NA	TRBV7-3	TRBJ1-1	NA	CASSIDRHTEAFF	TGTGCCAGCAGCATCGACAGGCATACTGAAGCTTTCTTT
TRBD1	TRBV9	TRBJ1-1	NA	CASSPGSGGRGTEAFF	TGTGCCAGCAGCCCGGGGTCAGGGGGACGTGGCACTGAAGCTTTCTTT
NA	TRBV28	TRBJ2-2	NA	CASGGGSNTGELFF	TGTGCCAGCGGGGGAGGATCGAACACCGGGGAGCTGTTTTTT
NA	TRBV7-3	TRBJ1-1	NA	CASSLGANTEAFF	TGTGCCAGCAGCTTAGGAGCTAACACTGAAGCTTTCTTT
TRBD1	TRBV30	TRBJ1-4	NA	CAWGGTGSGEKLFF	TGTGCCTGGGGGGGGACAGGGTCTGGTGAAAAACTGTTTTTT
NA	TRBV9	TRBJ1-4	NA	CASSPVERGGRGSTNEKLFF	TGTGCCAGCAGCCCCGTAGAGAGGGGTGGCAGGGGTTCAACTAATGAAAAACTGTTTTTT
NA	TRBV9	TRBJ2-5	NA	CASSVGGTAQETQYF	TGTGCCAGCAGCGTAGGCGGGACAGCGCAAGAGACCCAGTACTTC
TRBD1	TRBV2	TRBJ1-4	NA	CASRGTEEKLFF	TGTGCCAGCCGTGGGACAGAAGAAAAACTGTTTTTT
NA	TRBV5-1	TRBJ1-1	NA	CASSYLYSTGNTEAFF	TGCGCCAGCAGCTACCTATACTCGACAGGGAACACTGAAGCTTTCTTT
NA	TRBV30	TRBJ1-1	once	CAWISGKTARLNTEAFF	TGTGCCTGGATTAGCGGCAAGACAGCAAGGTTAAACACTGAAGCTTTCTTT
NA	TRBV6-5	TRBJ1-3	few	CASRAGESSGNTIYF	TGTGCCAGCAGGGCGGGCGAGAGCTCTGGAAACACCATATATTTT
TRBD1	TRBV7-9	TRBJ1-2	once	CASSFPTGSGYTF	TGTGCCAGCAGCTTCCCGACAGGGTCTGGCTACACCTTC
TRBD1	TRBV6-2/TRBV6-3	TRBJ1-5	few	CASSPGPQGAIYNQPQHF	TGTGCCAGCAGCCCGGGTCCTCAGGGGGCGATCTACAATCAGCCCCAGCATTTT
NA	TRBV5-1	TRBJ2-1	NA	CASSLDSDEQFF	TGCGCCAGCAGCTTGGATTCCGATGAGCAGTTCTTC
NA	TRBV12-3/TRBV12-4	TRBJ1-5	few	CASSPTDGPQHF	TGTGCCAGCAGTCCGACAGATGGACCCCAGCATTTT